Shown below are 25 T cell receptor beta chains from a single sample sequenced in a study of shared T cell receptors in the human thymus. The data were produced by immunoSEQ multiplex PCR, yet TCRdb's version contains in-frame clones alone and is incomplete. The repertoire includes more than 550,000 clones, 80% to 90% of them detected once, and roughly 0.01% sits in the top ten. The data also belong to a second study, concerning human thymus T cells.

Specimen: thymocytes. The receptors come from a girl less than two years old with a congenital heart defect.

The chain couples TRBV10-2 to TRBJ2-1; 11 nucleotides line up with TRBD1. The CDR3 is 15 residues long. Germline lookup yields CDR1 WSHSY and CDR2 SAAADI. Unmatched junction bases numbered 8, after V lost 6 bases and J lost 7 bases. This CDR3 is CASSPGQGVGNEQFF. DNA for the CDR3: TGCGCCAGCAGCCCGGGACAGGGGGTAGGAAATGAGCAGTTCTTC.

V usage is TRBV6-5 and J usage is TRBJ2-1; 10 bases line up with TRBD2. The germline gives CDR1 MNHEY, CDR2 SVGAGI. Trimming cost V 6 bases and J 5 bases; bases outside gene matches: 7. The CDR3 totals 15 residues. The CDR3 protein is CASSPQLAGHNEQFF. The CDR3 coding sequence is TGTGCCAGCAGCCCCCAACTAGCGGGGCACAATGAGCAGTTCTTC.

The V and J genes are TRBV10-3 and TRBJ1-1; tentative D call: TRBD1 (6 bases). The CDR3 sequence is 14 residues long. V was clipped by 0 bases and J by 8 bases, with 13 bases between them. Germline V gene data show CDR1 as ENHRY and CDR2 as SYGVKD. CDR3 in DNA: TGTGCCATCAGTGAGTCGGCAGGGGAGGGAGAAGCTTTCTTT. As protein: CAISESAGEGEAFF.

This clone occurred a few times. J is TRBJ2-3 and V is TRBV5-4, with 12 bases identical to TRBD2. This CDR3 is 16 amino acids long. Germline values: CDR1 SGHNT, CDR2 YYREEE (reference sequence). Unmatched junction bases numbered 5, after V lost 2 bases and J lost 4 bases. The DNA of the CDR3 is TGTGCCAGCAGCTTTGGACTAGCGGGGAGTGCAGATACGCAGTATTTT. This translates into CASSFGLAGSADTQYF.

The chain links TRBV25-1 to TRBJ1-1, with D uncertain. The CDR3 is made up of 12 amino acids. Germline values: CDR1 MGHDK, CDR2 SYGVNS. Deletions cut 3 bases from V and 7 bases from J, with 9 bases between. The CDR3 DNA follows: TGTGCCAGCAGTGATGATAGCTATGAAGCTTTCTTT. It yields the protein CASSDDSYEAFF.

V and J are TRBV9 and TRBJ2-2, with 7 bases matching TRBD2. Germline CDR1 reads SGDLS; CDR2 reads YYNGEE. The CDR3 covers 17 residues. The V segment lost 5 bases and the J segment 5 bases; nucleotides outside the gene matches: 15. CDR3 nucleotide sequence: TGTGCCAGCAGGGGTGAAGGACTAGGGAACCGAACCGGGGAGCTGTTTTTT. This sequence encodes CASRGEGLGNRTGELFF.

The rearrangement links TRBV19 to TRBJ2-5, with TRBD2 identical over 10 bases. With 3 bases clipped from V and 5 bases from J, the junction kept 27 bases outside the gene matches. Per germline, CDR1 LNHDA and CDR2 SQIVND (reference sequence). The CDR3 is made up of 22 amino acids. CDR3 in DNA: TGTGCCAGTAGTATCGCGCCCCTACTAACTAGCGGGACTCGACGCCGGTTGGAGACCCAGTACTTC. It yields the protein CASSIAPLLTSGTRRRLETQYF.

The chain couples TRBV13 to TRBJ1-6; the D is unclear. This CDR3 has 18 amino acids. Looked up from germline, CDR1 is PRHDT and CDR2 is FYEKMQ (reference sequence). V lost 5 bases and J lost 7, with 24 bases in between. CDR3 in amino acids: CASSPRPRGGSLNSPLHF. Written as DNA, the CDR3 is TGTGCCAGCAGCCCCCGTCCCCGCGGAGGGTCGTTGAATTCACCCCTCCACTTT.

The rearrangement uses TRBV30 and TRBJ2-7, with TRBD2 identical over 9 bases. V lost 0 bases, J lost 0 bases, and 6 bases stayed unmatched. There are 16 residues in the CDR3. CDR1 is GTSNPN and CDR2 is SVGIG in the germline V gene (reference sequence). Here the CDR3 DNA reads TGTGCCTGGAGTGTAGCGGGGGGCCTAAGCTCCTACGAGCAGTACTTC. The encoded protein is CAWSVAGGLSSYEQYF.

The chain uses TRBV7-9 and TRBJ2-6, with TRBD2 as a possible D gene (5 bases). The V gene lost 5 bases and the J gene lost 0 bases, with 17 bases spanning the gap. This CDR3 has 18 amino acids. CDR1 and CDR2 (germline): SEHNR, FQNEAQ (reference sequence). CDR3 DNA: TGTGCCAGCAGCCCCGGTATAGACGGGGACTCTGGGGCCAACGTCCTGACTTTC. Protein product: CASSPGIDGDSGANVLTF.

The DNA of the CDR3 is TGTGCCAGCAGTGAGGGAGGGACAGGGGCTGGAAACACCATATATTTT. As protein: CASSEGGTGAGNTIYF. The chain is built from TRBV2 and TRBJ1-3, with 10 bases that match TRBD1. The CDR3 contains 16 residues. In germline, CDR1 is SNHLY, CDR2 FYNNEI. V lost 3 bases, J lost 2 bases, and 4 bases stayed unmatched.

The rearrangement uses TRBV28 and TRBJ2-3; tentative D call: TRBD1 (6 bases). The CDR3 sequence is 15 residues long. The V end was cut by 5 bases, the J end by 0 bases, with 12 bases between. Germline V gives CDR1 MDHEN, CDR2 SYDVKM. CDR3 sequence: CASSRGTASTDTQYF. CDR3 in DNA: TGTGCCAGCAGTAGGGGGACGGCTAGCACAGATACGCAGTATTTT.

The J gene is TRBJ1-3, the V gene TRBV4-3; 9 nucleotides agree with TRBD1. The trim removed 0 bases at V and 6 bases at J, leaving 9 bases unmatched. Germline V gene lookup returns CDR1 LGHNA and CDR2 YSLEER. The CDR3 length is 17 residues. The CDR3 is CASSQDAAQGAINTIYF. The CDR3 DNA is TGCGCCAGCAGCCAAGATGCGGCACAGGGGGCTATAAACACCATATATTTT.

The gene calls are TRBV28 and TRBJ2-1, with D possibly matching TRBD1 (6 bases). The CDR3 spans 17 residues. The germline V gene encodes CDR1 MDHEN and CDR2 SYDVKM. The V and J ends lost 6 bases and 0 bases respectively, with 18 bases between them. DNA of the CDR3: TGTGCCAGCAGCCTGATACGGACAGCGAGCTCCTACAATGAGCAGTTCTTC. Translated: CASSLIRTASSYNEQFF.

The chain couples TRBV2 to TRBJ1-2, with 9 bases matching TRBD1. The CDR3 runs to 16 residues. V was pared by 1 base and J by 8 bases, with 11 bases of the junction left unmatched. Germline V gene lookup returns CDR1 SNHLY and CDR2 FYNNEI. CDR3 in amino acids: CASSEVEGTGGQGYTF. The CDR3 DNA reads as TGTGCCAGCAGTGAAGTAGAGGGAACAGGGGGCCAGGGCTACACCTTC. Complete variable domain (other parts from reference TRBV2 and TRBJ1-2): EPEVTQTPSHQVTQMGQEVILRCVPISNHLYFYWYRQILGQKVEFLVSFYNNEISEKSEIFDDQFSVERPDGSNFTLKIRSTKLEDSAMYFCASSEVEGTGGQGYTFGSGTRLTVV.

V and J are TRBV5-1 and TRBJ1-6; TRBD1 aligns across 8 bases. This CDR3 has 18 residues. The V segment lost 3 bases and the J segment 7 bases; nucleotides outside the gene matches: 15. CDR1 and CDR2 (germline): SGHRS, YFSETQ. DNA of the CDR3: TGCGCCAGCAGCTCTCCGGGGACAGGCCCGCCAAGGAATTCACCCCTCCACTTT. Translating it yields CASSSPGTGPPRNSPLHF.

In its sample, this clone was seen a few times. The J gene is TRBJ1-5, the V gene TRBV11-2; 9 bases fit TRBD1. V trimming: 5 bases; J trimming: 3 bases; junction bases outside the gene matches: 8. The CDR3 sequence is 16 residues long. CDR1 and CDR2 from the germline V gene are SGHAT and FQNNGV. The CDR3 here is CASSPFGQGYNQPQHF. CDR3 sequence (DNA): TGTGCCAGCAGCCCCTTTGGACAGGGGTACAATCAGCCCCAGCATTTT.

This clone was seen just once. The gene calls are TRBV7-8 and TRBJ2-7; D is unresolved. The germline V gene encodes CDR1 SGHVS and CDR2 FQNEAQ. The ends were cut back, 0 bases at V and 0 bases at J, with 15 bases in the middle. This CDR3 contains 17 residues. The CDR3 DNA reads TGTGCCAGCAGCTTAGCCGAAGTCTTAGCCGCCTCCTACGAGCAGTACTTC. Translation: CASSLAEVLAASYEQYF.

The rearrangement links TRBV6-1 to TRBJ1-3; the match to TRBD1 covers 11 bases. The CDR3 totals 19 residues. Germline assignment: CDR1 MNHNS and CDR2 SASEGT. Unmatched junction bases numbered 15, after V lost 4 bases and J lost 4 bases. CDR3 in amino acids: CASSALGPLGTGGGNTIYF. In DNA, the CDR3 is TGTGCCAGCAGTGCCCTGGGTCCTTTGGGGACAGGGGGAGGAAACACCATATATTTT.

The V gene is TRBV2, the J gene TRBJ2-4; D perhaps matches TRBD1 (5 bases). V lost 6 bases and J lost 0, with 15 bases in between. CDR1 and CDR2 from the germline V gene are SNHLY and FYNNEI. The CDR3 is 16 residues long. The CDR3 is CASRGRGQRAKNIQYF. For the CDR3, the DNA is TGTGCCAGCAGAGGGCGTGGACAAAGAGCCAAAAACATTCAGTACTTC.

The V and J genes are TRBV5-4 and TRBJ1-2; D uncertain. CDR3 length: 18 residues. V was shortened by 4 bases and J by 2 bases, with 24 bases between the two germline ends. Germline V CDR1 and CDR2: SGHNT, YYREEE (reference sequence). Here the CDR3 DNA reads TGTGCCAGCAGCCTGGAACCGGGAACCCACCCCAAGAACTATGGCTACACCTTC. It translates to CASSLEPGTHPKNYGYTF. Filled out from reference TRBV5-4 and TRBJ1-2, the complete variable domain reads ETGVTQSPTHLIKTRGQQVTLRCSSQSGHNTVSWYQQALGQGPQFIFQYYREEENGRGNFPPRFSGLQFPNYSSELNVNALELDDSALYLCASSLEPGTHPKNYGYTFGSGTRLTVV.

This clone was counted once. V gene TRBV6-4 combines with J gene TRBJ1-4, with TRBD1 as a possible D gene (6 bases). CDR3 length equals 13 residues. The ends were cut back, 5 bases at V and 7 bases at J, with 11 bases in the middle. Germline loops: CDR1 MRHNA, CDR2 SNTAGT. CDR3 residues: CASSHRAGEKLFF. CDR3 DNA sequence: TGTGCCAGCAGTCACAGGGCCGGTGAAAAACTGTTTTTT.

The chain couples TRBV4-3 to TRBJ1-1, with 8 bases aligning to TRBD1. The CDR3 runs to 18 residues. The J segment lost 6 bases and the V segment lost 4 bases, leaving 19 bases of the junction unmatched. CDR1 and CDR2 from the germline V gene are LGHNA and YSLEER. CDR3 residues: CASSRLRVVDREVAEAFF. The DNA for the CDR3 is TGCGCCAGCAGCCGTCTAAGGGTCGTGGACAGGGAAGTCGCTGAAGCTTTCTTT.

This clone was recorded a few times. The rearrangement joins TRBV28 to TRBJ1-2, with TRBD1 matching over 8 bases. J gave up 4 bases and V 8 bases, and 6 bases lay outside the gene matches. Germline-derived CDR1 and CDR2 are MDHEN and SYDVKM. This CDR3 spans 13 amino acids. DNA for the CDR3: TGTGCCAGCCCCCACACAGGGGGCTATGGCTACACCTTC. It specifies CASPHTGGYGYTF.

The chain joins TRBV28 to TRBJ2-3; 8 nucleotides align to TRBD2. V shed 2 bases, J shed 1 base, and the junction held 26 bases outside the gene matches. Per germline, CDR1 MDHEN and CDR2 SYDVKM. The CDR3 spans 23 residues. The CDR3 nucleotides are TGTGCCAGCAGTTTAGGGTCCGGGACTAGAATCGCTACTGTCCTACGGCGCACAGATACGCAGTATTTT. It specifies CASSLGSGTRIATVLRRTDTQYF.